This record concerns one T cell receptor (beta chain) sequence. Its antigen remains unidentified. The data are from a study of shared clonotypes between healthy human individuals. Study-wide findings and caveats: Generation of non-shared clonotypes was less probable than generation of clonotypes shared by all four donors. Naive CD4 clonotypes were shared across several donors at about 5.2%. Represented diversity (both genetic and exposure-history) was limited by the small number of donors.

The V end lost 9 bases, the J end lost 4 bases, and 22 bases lay between the germline ends. CDR3 length: 17 residues. In germline, CDR1 is LNHDA, CDR2 SQIVND (reference sequence). Investigators spread the genomic DNA of each subset evenly over several immunoSEQ plates. Sequencing used immunoSEQ multiplex PCR; TCRdb keeps in-frame clones, though not all of them. This table has more than 1.2 million clones, less than 99% appearing once. The TCR was taken from a man younger than 45 in good health. The source material was naive CD4+ T cells sorted from blood. The sample's subset: CD45RA+ positively selected. The V gene is TRBV19, the J gene TRBJ2-6; D remains ambiguous. In DNA, the CDR3 is TGTGCCAGCCAAGGTTGGACGGACCCTAAGGGGGCCAACGTCCTGACTTTC. Translating gives CASQGWTDPKGANVLTF.